What follows are 30 T cell receptor beta chains derived from one specimen sequenced in a study of T cell repertoires in breast cancer. Paired alpha-beta TCRs of CD8+ T cells were analyzed by expanded emulsion RT-PCR. During the second nested PCR, blocking oligonucleotides suppressed genes that were not paired. One entry per CDR3 protein, called by TCRdb with MiXCR from the emulsion pairing reads. The sample contains 4,400 or so distinct CDR3 sequences, around 40% of which appear only once. What was sequenced was CD8+ T cells. These receptors came from a pool of human donors with breast cancer or a healthy control (not recorded which).

The chain combines TRBV6-1 with TRBJ1-1; a weak D match, TRBD1 (6 bases). The germline V and J ends were trimmed by 9 bases and 7 bases, with 18 bases remaining between them. Germline-derived CDR1 and CDR2 are MNHNS and SASEGT. CDR3 length equals 13 residues. CDR3 amino acids: CASTQGSLIEAFF. The CDR3, as DNA: TGTGCCAGTACGCAGGGGTCTCTCATTGAAGCTTTCTTT.

This chain connects TRBV13 to TRBJ1-1; 7 bases line up with TRBD1. Germline-derived CDR1 and CDR2 are PRHDT and FYEKMQ (reference sequence). The V and J ends lost 5 bases and 4 bases, in that order; junction bases with no gene match: 7. This CDR3 contains 14 residues. Written as DNA, the CDR3 is TGTGCCAGCAGCGCCGACAGGGAGGGCACTGAAGCTTTCTTT. Its translation is CASSADREGTEAFF. The full variable domain, rest sourced from reference TRBV13 and TRBJ1-1, is AAGVIQSPRHLIKEKRETATLKCYPIPRHDTVYWYQQGPGQDPQFLISFYEKMQSDKGSIPDRFSAQQFSDYHSELNMSSLELGDSALYFCASSADREGTEAFFGQGTRLTVV.

On this clonotype: A much larger clone lies one base from this, so it may be a read error. This chain links TRBV20-1 with TRBJ2-4, with TRBD1 identical over 8 bases. V shed 5 bases and J 6 bases; nucleotides not matched to a gene: 9. CDR1 and CDR2 from the germline V gene are DFQATT and SNEGSKA (reference sequence). This CDR3 is built from 14 residues. CDR3 sequence (DNA): TGCAGTGCTCCGACAGGGGTTCCACGAAACATTCAGTACTTC. It encodes CSAPTGVPRNIQYF.

Note on this clonotype: This may stem from a read error, because a much larger clone lies one nucleotide away. The chain carries TRBV3-1 and TRBJ2-1; the match to TRBD2 covers 7 bases. The CDR3 length is 13 residues. J gave up 0 bases and V 10 bases, and 3 bases lay outside the gene matches. The V gene's germline CDR1 is LGHDT and CDR2 YNNKEL (reference sequence). CDR3 sequence reads: CAMGGSSYNEQFF. CDR3 DNA sequence: TGTGCCATGGGCGGGAGCTCCTACAATGAGCAGTTCTTC.

V gene TRBV7-3 combines with J gene TRBJ2-5; D not certain. Per germline, CDR1 SGHTA and CDR2 FQGTGA. This CDR3 comprises 15 residues. With 5 bases removed from V and 2 bases from J, the gap between germline ends came to 15 bases. The CDR3 DNA follows: TGTGCCAGCAGCCAAGCCCCTGGGTATCAAGAGACCCAGTACTTC. Its translation: CASSQAPGYQETQYF.

This chain links TRBV5-1 with TRBJ2-5, with a weak D call TRBD2 (5 bases). This CDR3 has 14 residues. Trimming left V 9 bases short and J 5 bases short, with 20 bases between. Germline CDR1 and CDR2: SGHRS and YFSETQ. The DNA for the CDR3 is TGCGCCACCTCCGGTTCGGCAGCGGCGGAGACCCAGTACTTC. Its protein product is CATSGSAAAETQYF. Full variable domain (rest looked up from reference TRBV5-1 and TRBJ2-5): KAGVTQTPRYLIKTRGQQVTLSCSPISGHRSVSWYQQTPGQGLQFLFEYFSETQRNKGNFPGRFSGRQFSNSRSEMNVSTLELGDSALYLCATSGSAAAETQYFGPGTRLLVL.

The table lists this clonotype with a few counts. The chain couples TRBV29-1 to TRBJ2-2, with a possible D match to TRBD1 (6 bases). Germline CDR1 and CDR2: SQVTM and ANQGSEA. This CDR3 is built from 15 residues. The V gene lost 0 bases and the J gene lost 1 base, with 9 bases spanning the gap. This CDR3 reads CSVEDPRGNTGELFF. The CDR3 DNA is TGCAGCGTTGAAGATCCCAGGGGGAACACCGGGGAGCTGTTTTTT.

This clonotype was counted at least ten times. V gene TRBV27 combines with J gene TRBJ1-4; a possible D gene is TRBD1 (6 bases). Germline V gives CDR1 MNHEY, CDR2 SMNVEV (reference sequence). This CDR3 comprises 14 residues. Trimming stripped 2 bases from V and 10 bases from J, with 14 bases between. CDR3 DNA sequence: TGTGCCAGCAGTTTAAAGGGGGGTCAGGGAAAACTGTTTTTT. This encodes CASSLKGGQGKLFF.

This clonotype was counted a few times. V and J are TRBV28 and TRBJ2-2; D gene unclear. The V gene's germline CDR1 is MDHEN and CDR2 SYDVKM. CDR3 size: 15 residues. Trimming removed 3 bases at V and 6 bases at J, with 14 bases between. The CDR3 region is CASSFGKGFPGELFF. The CDR3 coding sequence is TGTGCCAGCAGTTTTGGGAAGGGCTTCCCCGGGGAGCTGTTTTTT.

Regarding this clonotype: This may arise from a read error, as a much more abundant clone is one base away. The chain couples TRBV6-2 or TRBV6-3 to TRBJ1-1; D is possibly TRBD1 (6 bases). Looked up from germline, CDR1 is MNHEY and CDR2 is SVGEGT. V was shortened by 5 bases and J by 3 bases, with 16 bases between the two germline ends. The CDR3 has 15 amino acids. The DNA for the CDR3 is TGTGCCAGCAGTCAAGACAGGTCCCGCGACACTGAAGCTTTCTTT. Translated: CASSQDRSRDTEAFF.

As regards this clonotype: A much more abundant neighbour one base away suggests this may be a read error. V is TRBV28 and J is TRBJ2-1; 10 nucleotides line up with TRBD1. With V trimmed by 7 bases and J by 12 bases, 6 bases remained unmatched. This CDR3 has 12 residues. Germline-derived CDR1 and CDR2 are MDHEN and SYDVKM. CDR3 DNA: TGTGCCAGCAACCCCGGGGACAGGGGGCAGTTCTTC. This translates into CASNPGDRGQFF.

This clonotype is termed medium-sized (0.01 to 0.1%). The chain carries TRBV14 and TRBJ2-7, with D possibly TRBD1 on 6 matching bases. This CDR3 is 14 amino acids long. Germline loops: CDR1 SGHDN, CDR2 FVKESK. The ends were cut back, 0 bases at V and 4 bases at J, with 10 bases in the middle. The CDR3 spells CASSQDVQGYEQYF. The CDR3 nucleotides read TGTGCCAGCAGCCAAGATGTACAGGGTTACGAGCAGTACTTC.

This chain links TRBV4-1 with TRBJ2-5, with 7 bases matching TRBD1. The germline gives CDR1 MGHRA, CDR2 YSYEKL. The CDR3 is 16 residues long. Trimming took 0 bases from V and 7 from J; bases not matched to a gene: 11. DNA for the CDR3: TGCGCCAGCAGCCAAGATGAGACAGGGCGGCGAGGGACCCAGTACTTC. It encodes CASSQDETGRRGTQYF.

This clonotype was seen only a few times. Given a much more abundant clone one base away, this may be a read error. The rearrangement joins TRBV4-2 to TRBJ1-3; D is undetermined. Germline V gene lookup returns CDR1 LGHNA and CDR2 YNFKEQ. CDR3 length: 14 residues. The V and J ends lost 4 bases and 4 bases respectively, with 11 bases between them. DNA for the CDR3: TGTGCCAGCAGCCGGAACTGGGGAGGAAACACCATATATTTT. As protein: CASSRNWGGNTIYF.

This sequence joins TRBV6-1 and TRBJ1-1; D is uncertain. With 8 bases removed from V and 11 bases from J, the gap between germline ends came to 24 bases. Germline V lookup: CDR1 MNHNS, CDR2 SASEGT. The CDR3 loop spans 14 amino acids. DNA for the CDR3: TGTGCCAGCGCCGTAATTTTGGGTACACCTAAGGCTTTCTTT. Its translation: CASAVILGTPKAFF.

The chain joins TRBV18 to TRBJ2-1; 11 bases map to TRBD1. Trimming cost V 6 bases and J 5 bases; bases outside gene matches: 15. The CDR3 loop spans 18 amino acids. Per the germline V gene, CDR1 is KGHSH and CDR2 is LQKENI. CDR3 nucleotides: TGTGCCAGCTCCCTGGGACAGGGGGGGATATTGCCCCACAATGAGCAGTTCTTC. This codes for CASSLGQGGILPHNEQFF.

Relative to its sample, this clonotype is medium-sized. The CDR3 DNA sequence: TGTGCCAGCATCCGTCGGGAGACTGAAGCTTTCTTT. Translation: CASIRRETEAFF. V usage is TRBV2 and J usage is TRBJ1-1; the D is unclear. CDR3 length: 12 amino acids. CDR1 is SNHLY, CDR2 FYNNEI, per germline. Deletions cut 7 bases from V and 5 bases from J, with 11 bases between.

This clonotype was seen repeatedly, ten times or more. The chain recombines TRBV6-2 or TRBV6-3 with TRBJ2-1; D gene uncertain. The CDR3 is made up of 14 amino acids. Per the germline V gene, CDR1 is MNHEY and CDR2 is SVGEGT. V lost 5 bases to trimming and J lost 9 bases, with 17 bases between them. CDR3 sequence (DNA): TGTGCCAGCAGTCCTACGATAGGGATGGGTGAGCAGTTCTTC. Its translation: CASSPTIGMGEQFF.

As to this clonotype: Here the CDR3 omits its conserved ending phenylalanine or tryptophan, so a read error is the likely source. The DNA is left out, because the CDR3 cannot be placed on it with certainty; the CDR3 is given as TCRdb lists it. The chain combines TRBV10-1 with TRBJ2-2; TRBD1 is the table's D call and was not checked against the DNA. Germline V gene data show CDR1 as WNHNN and CDR2 as SYGVQD (reference sequence). Inclusive of both ends, the CDR3 amounts to 14 amino acids. CDR3 sequence: CASSEAGETGELSC.

This clonotype was counted many times. The chain employs TRBV18 and TRBJ1-5; D uncertain. The V end was cut by 3 bases, the J end by 0 bases, with 6 bases between. CDR3 length: 14 residues. Germline CDR1 reads KGHSH; CDR2 reads LQKENI. The CDR3 DNA follows: TGTGCCAGCTCACCTAGTGATAGCAATCAGCCCCAGCATTTT. Translating it yields CASSPSDSNQPQHF.

V is TRBV11-2 and J is TRBJ2-1, with 7 bases fitting TRBD1. Trimming at V came to 4 bases and at J to 0 bases, leaving 3 bases not matched to a gene. The CDR3 runs to 15 residues. In germline, CDR1 is SGHAT, CDR2 FQNNGV. CDR3 amino acids: CASSSGTASYNEQFF. The CDR3 DNA sequence: TGTGCCAGCAGCTCTGGGACAGCCTCCTACAATGAGCAGTTCTTC.

Concerning this clonotype itself: One junction end disagrees with the germline gene, perhaps due to a read error. This sequence joins TRBV6-2 or TRBV6-3 and TRBJ2-1, with 7 positions matching TRBD1. From germline, CDR1 is MNHEY and CDR2 SVGEGT. There are 13 residues in the CDR3. CDR3 sequence reads: CVSSQGAYNEQFF. The CDR3 nucleotides read TGTGTCAGCAGCCAGGGGGCCTACAATGAGCAGTTCTTC.

A few counts support this clonotype. The V and J genes are TRBV6-2 or TRBV6-3 and TRBJ1-1; D is unclear. Germline V gene lookup returns CDR1 MNHEY and CDR2 SVGEGT. CDR3 size: 14 residues. Trimming removed 6 bases at V and 0 bases at J, with 11 bases between. DNA for the CDR3: TGTGCCAGCAGGAACAGAGCAATGAACACTGAAGCTTTCTTT. This translates into CASRNRAMNTEAFF.

This clonotype is deemed large. The V and J genes are TRBV4-3 and TRBJ2-1; 7 positions match TRBD2. Germline V gene data show CDR1 as LGHNA and CDR2 as YSLEER. CDR3 length: 17 amino acids. V lost 0 bases, J lost 4 bases, and 9 bases stayed unmatched. For the CDR3, the DNA is TGCGCCAGCAGCCAAGATTACCGGGACTATCCGTACAATGAGCAGTTCTTC. Protein: CASSQDYRDYPYNEQFF.

The genes are TRBV6-1 and TRBJ2-1; a weak D match, TRBD2 (6 bases). V lost 0 bases, J lost 6 bases, and 15 bases lay in between. The CDR3 runs to 16 residues. Germline CDR1 is MNHNS and CDR2 is SASEGT. The CDR3 protein is CASSEAPLLASNEQFF. Here the CDR3 DNA reads TGTGCCAGCAGTGAAGCGCCCCTACTAGCTAGCAATGAGCAGTTCTTC.

This clonotype was recorded many times. CDR3 region: CASSLPPNEQFF. The CDR3 DNA is TGTGCCAGCAGTTTACCCCCCAATGAGCAGTTCTTC. The rearrangement links TRBV27 to TRBJ2-1; D gene unclear. V was pared by 2 bases and J by 6 bases, with 5 bases between. The CDR3 totals 12 residues. Per the germline V gene, CDR1 is MNHEY and CDR2 is SMNVEV (reference sequence).

By sample share, this clonotype is medium-sized (0.01 to 0.1%). The chain is built from TRBV19 and TRBJ1-6; tentative D call: TRBD1 (5 bases). Trimming removed 1 base at V and 10 bases at J, with 11 bases between. The CDR3 length is 14 residues. The germline V gene has CDR1 LNHDA and CDR2 SQIVND (reference sequence). In DNA form, the CDR3 reads TGTGCCAGTAGTATAGTAAGGGGCGGATCACCCCTCCACTTT. Protein sequence: CASSIVRGGSPLHF. The full variable domain, completed using reference TRBV19 and TRBJ1-6, is DGGITQSPKYLFRKEGQNVTLSCEQNLNHDAMYWYRQDPGQGLRLIYYSQIVNDFQKGDIAEGYSVSREKKESFPLTVTSAQKNPTAFYLCASSIVRGGSPLHFGNGTRLTVT.

V usage is TRBV4-3 and J usage is TRBJ1-1, with TRBD1 identical over 9 bases. The CDR3 sequence is 15 residues long. V shed 3 bases and J 4 bases; nucleotides not matched to a gene: 6. Germline-derived CDR1 and CDR2 are LGHNA and YSLEER. This CDR3 reads CASSQTGTGITEAFF. The CDR3 DNA reads as TGCGCCAGCAGCCAGACCGGGACAGGGATCACTGAAGCTTTCTTT.

This clonotype has a count of ten or more. This chain connects TRBV4-3 to TRBJ2-3, with 10 nucleotides matching TRBD1. Germline CDR1 LGHNA, CDR2 YSLEER. J lost 4 bases, V lost 4 bases, and 8 bases had no gene match. The CDR3 totals 16 residues. Written as DNA, the CDR3 is TGCGCCAGCAGCCGAGACAGGGGGCGCGTAGCAGATACGCAGTATTTT. Residues: CASSRDRGRVADTQYF.

This clonotype showed up many times. V usage is TRBV29-1 and J usage is TRBJ2-1; 7 bases align to TRBD1. This CDR3 has 13 residues. V gave up 7 bases and J gave up 6 bases; unmatched junction bases: 9. Germline CDR1 and CDR2: SQVTM and ANQGSEA. CDR3: CSGRDSEANEQFF. In DNA, the CDR3 is TGCAGCGGCCGGGACAGCGAAGCCAATGAGCAGTTCTTC.